This T cell receptor beta chain was retrieved from a study of chemoradiotherapy in HPV16-positive cancers. Whole-study findings and limits: Better recurrence-free survival went with HPV-responsive T-cell expansion in HPV16-positive patients.

TCRdb's table, derived via immunoSEQ multiplex PCR, lists solely in-frame clones and lacks some. This table holds around 7,000 clones, roughly four fifths found once. Points on this clone: Its antigen is not known.

The sample here was tumor tissue, taken from a patient who underwent chemoradiotherapy. The sequence derives from a human donor with HPV-associated anogenital cancer.

The CDR3 DNA reads as TGTGCCAGCAGTGTACGGGGGGGACAAGAGACCCAGTACTTC. Translating it yields CASSVRGGQETQYF. The V and J genes are TRBV25-1 and TRBJ2-5, with TRBD2 matching over 8 bases. The V gene end was trimmed by 4 bases and the J gene end by 2 bases; junction bases not matched to a gene: 3. Germline V lookup: CDR1 MGHDK, CDR2 SYGVNS. CDR3 length: 14 amino acids.